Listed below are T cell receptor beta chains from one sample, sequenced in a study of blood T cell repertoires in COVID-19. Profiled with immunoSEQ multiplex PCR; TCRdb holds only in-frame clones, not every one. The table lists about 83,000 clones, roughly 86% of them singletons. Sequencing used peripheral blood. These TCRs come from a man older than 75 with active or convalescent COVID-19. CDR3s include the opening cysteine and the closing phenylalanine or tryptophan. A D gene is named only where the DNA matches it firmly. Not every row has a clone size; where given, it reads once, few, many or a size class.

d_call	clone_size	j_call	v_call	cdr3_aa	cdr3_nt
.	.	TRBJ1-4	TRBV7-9	CASSLKAGNEKLFF	TGTGCCAGCAGCTTAAAGGCAGGGAATGAAAAACTGTTTTTT
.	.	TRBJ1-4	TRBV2	CASSLWGLTNEKLFF	TGTGCCAGCAGTTTATGGGGGCTAACTAATGAAAAACTGTTTTTT
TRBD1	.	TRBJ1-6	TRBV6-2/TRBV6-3	CASSFRDRGGSPLHF	TGTGCCAGCAGTTTCCGGGACAGGGGAGGGTCACCCCTCCACTTT
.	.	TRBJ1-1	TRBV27	CASSHPGSEAFF	TGTGCCAGCAGCCATCCCGGGAGTGAAGCTTTCTTT
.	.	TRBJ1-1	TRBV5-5	CASSLQVLMNTEAFF	TGTGCCAGCAGCCTCCAGGTGTTAATGAACACTGAAGCTTTCTTT
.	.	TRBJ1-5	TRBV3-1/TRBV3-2	CASSLQEPQHF	TGTGCCAGCAGCCTACAGGAGCCCCAGCATTTT
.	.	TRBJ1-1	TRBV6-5	CASSPDRSMNTEAFF	TGTGCCAGCAGCCCCGACAGGTCCATGAACACTGAAGCTTTCTTT
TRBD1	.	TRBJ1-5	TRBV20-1	CSASGGTGGLNQPQHF	TGCAGTGCTAGTGGGGGGACAGGGGGTTTAAATCAGCCCCAGCATTTT
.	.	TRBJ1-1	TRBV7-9	CASSRRTEMNTEAFF	TGTGCCAGCAGCCGGAGGACGGAAATGAACACTGAAGCTTTCTTT
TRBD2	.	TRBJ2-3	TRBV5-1	CASSSGLAGGAQYF	TGCGCCAGCAGCTCTGGACTAGCGGGAGGTGCGCAGTATTTT
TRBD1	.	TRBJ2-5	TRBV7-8	CASSLVRGYQETQYF	TGTGCCAGCAGCTTAGTCAGGGGGTACCAAGAGACCCAGTACTTC
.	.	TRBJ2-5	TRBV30	CAWRPTLKYQETQYF	TGTGCCTGGAGGCCTACCCTTAAGTACCAAGAGACCCAGTACTTC
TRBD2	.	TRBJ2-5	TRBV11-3	CASSSAGGSQETQYF	TGTGCCAGCAGCTCGGCGGGAGGGTCACAAGAGACCCAGTACTTC
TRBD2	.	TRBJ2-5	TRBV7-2	CASSFLGLAAQETQYF	TGTGCCAGCAGCTTTCTAGGACTAGCGGCTCAAGAGACCCAGTACTTC
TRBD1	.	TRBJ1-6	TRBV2	CASSRQGYNSPLHF	TGTGCCAGTTCTAGACAGGGCTATAATTCACCCCTCCACTTT
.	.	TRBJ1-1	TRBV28	CASSTLLLAFF	TGTGCCAGCAGTACTTTATTACTAGCTTTCTTT
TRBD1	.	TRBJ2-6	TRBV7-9	CASSFPRGQAAGANVLTF	TGTGCCAGCAGCTTCCCCAGGGGGCAAGCGGCTGGGGCCAACGTCCTGACTTTC
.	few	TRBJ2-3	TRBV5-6	CASSSTGTPRNTQYF	TGTGCCAGCAGCTCAACCGGGACTCCTAGGAATACGCAGTATTTT
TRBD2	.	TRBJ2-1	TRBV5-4	CASSTTSGGTNEQFF	TGTGCCAGCAGCACTACTAGCGGGGGGACCAATGAGCAGTTCTTC
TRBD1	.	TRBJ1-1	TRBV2	CAGGTGGFSEAFF	TGTGCCGGTGGGACAGGGGGCTTTTCTGAAGCTTTCTTT
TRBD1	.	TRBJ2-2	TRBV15	CATSRTGSTGELFF	TGTGCCACCAGCAGGACAGGGAGCACCGGGGAGCTGTTTTTT
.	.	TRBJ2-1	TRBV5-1	CASSPSGTTYNEQFF	TGCGCCAGCAGCCCATCCGGGACAACCTACAATGAGCAGTTCTTC
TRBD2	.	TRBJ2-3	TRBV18	CASSPLGSGRSADTQYF	TGTGCCAGCTCACCCTTGGGGAGCGGGAGATCAGCAGATACGCAGTATTTT
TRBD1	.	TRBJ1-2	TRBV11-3	CASSQEGRTGNYGYTF	TGTGCCAGCAGTCAAGAAGGACGGACAGGGAACTATGGCTACACCTTC
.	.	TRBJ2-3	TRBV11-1	CASSLSGGSDTQYF	TGTGCCAGCAGCTTATCCGGGGGATCGGATACGCAGTATTTT
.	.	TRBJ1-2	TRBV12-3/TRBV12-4	CASSFAGDGYTF	TGTGCCAGCAGTTTCGCTGGAGATGGCTACACCTTC
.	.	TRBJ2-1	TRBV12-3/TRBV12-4	CASRPRAGNEQFF	TGTGCCAGCAGACCCCGAGCCGGGAATGAGCAGTTCTTC
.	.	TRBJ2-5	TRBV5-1	CASSLGPHQETQYF	TGCGCCAGCAGCTTGGGGCCGCACCAAGAGACCCAGTACTTC
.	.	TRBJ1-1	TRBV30	CAWIRVNTEAFF	TGTGCCTGGATTAGAGTGAACACTGAAGCTTTCTTT
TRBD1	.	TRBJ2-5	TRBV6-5	CASSLGGQGWETQYF	TGTGCCAGCAGTTTGGGGGGACAGGGCTGGGAGACCCAGTACTTC
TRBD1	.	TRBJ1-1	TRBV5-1	CASSRQGLATEAFF	TGCGCCAGCAGCCGACAGGGTCTGGCCACTGAAGCTTTCTTT
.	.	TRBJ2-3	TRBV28	CASSLRGGVDPTQYF	TGTGCCAGCAGTTTAAGGGGGGGCGTAGACCCTACGCAGTATTTT
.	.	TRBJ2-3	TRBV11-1	CASSLDPRPLTQYF	TGTGCCAGCAGCTTAGATCCTAGACCACTGACGCAGTATTTT
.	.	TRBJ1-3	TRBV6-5	CASTRGSGNTIYF	TGTGCCAGCACACGGGGATCTGGAAACACCATATATTTT
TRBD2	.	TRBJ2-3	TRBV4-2	CASSQDLNSGRIDTQYF	TGTGCCAGCAGCCAAGATTTGAATAGCGGGAGAATAGATACGCAGTATTTT
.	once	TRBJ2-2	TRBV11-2	CAGRSWTLNTGELFF	TGTGCCGGAAGATCTTGGACATTAAACACCGGGGAGCTGTTTTTT
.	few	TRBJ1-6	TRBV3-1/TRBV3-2	CASSQDFGNGNSPLHF	TGTGCCAGCAGCCAAGACTTCGGGAACGGTAATTCACCCCTCCACTTT
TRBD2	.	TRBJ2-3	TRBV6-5	CASFRRTSGTDTQYF	TGTGCCAGTTTCAGACGGACTAGCGGCACAGATACGCAGTATTTT
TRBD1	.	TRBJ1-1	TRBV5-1	CASSGGTGISPEAFF	TGCGCCAGCAGCGGGGGGACAGGGATTTCCCCTGAAGCTTTCTTT
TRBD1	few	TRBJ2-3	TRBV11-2	CASGQGAIGSAQYF	TGTGCCAGCGGCCAGGGGGCGATCGGATCGGCGCAGTATTTT
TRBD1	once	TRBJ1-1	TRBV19	CASKDRVAEAFF	TGTGCCAGTAAGGACAGGGTCGCTGAAGCTTTCTTT
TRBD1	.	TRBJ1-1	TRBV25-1	CASSETGDMNTEAFF	TGTGCCAGCAGTGAAACAGGGGATATGAACACTGAAGCTTTCTTT
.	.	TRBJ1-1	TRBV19	CASSGRDGMNTEAFF	TGTGCCAGTAGTGGGAGGGACGGCATGAACACTGAAGCTTTCTTT
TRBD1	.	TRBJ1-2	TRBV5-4	CASSKDRGYGYTF	TGTGCCAGCAGCAAGGACAGGGGGTATGGCTACACCTTC
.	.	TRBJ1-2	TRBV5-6	CASSPNNYYGYTF	TGTGCCAGCAGCCCCAACAATTACTATGGCTACACCTTC
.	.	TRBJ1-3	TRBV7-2	CASGAGPGNTIYF	TGTGCCAGTGGGGCGGGGCCGGGAAACACCATATATTTT
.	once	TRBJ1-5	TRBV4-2	CASSQVGLESNQPQHF	TGTGCCAGCAGCCAAGTGGGGCTGGAGAGCAATCAGCCCCAGCATTTT
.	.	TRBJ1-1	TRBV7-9	CASSLSGTPNTEAFF	TGTGCCAGCAGCCTATCCGGGACACCTAACACTGAAGCTTTCTTT
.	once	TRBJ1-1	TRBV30	CAWTAGANTEAFF	TGTGCCTGGACGGCAGGGGCGAACACTGAAGCTTTCTTT
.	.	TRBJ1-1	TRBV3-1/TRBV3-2	CASSQGMVTYREAFF	TGTGCCAGCAGCCAAGGAATGGTAACGTACAGGGAAGCTTTCTTT
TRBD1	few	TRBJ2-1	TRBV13	CASSLKGQGAYEQFF	TGTGCCAGCAGCTTAAAGGGACAGGGGGCGTATGAGCAGTTCTTC
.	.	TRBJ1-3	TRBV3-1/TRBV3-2	CASSPDMASGNTIYF	TGTGCCAGCAGCCCTGACATGGCCTCTGGAAACACCATATATTTT
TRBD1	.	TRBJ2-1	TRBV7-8	CASSPRRDRDNEQFF	TGTGCCAGCAGCCCTAGGAGGGACAGGGACAATGAGCAGTTCTTC